This TCR beta chain was found in a study of PD-1 blockade in classical Hodgkin lymphoma. Study outcomes and limitations: Newly diagnosed patients reportedly trailed healthy donors in baseline TCR diversity.

Regarding this clone: Its antigen is unknown.

Germline CDR1 is MGHDK and CDR2 is SYGVNS. The V end lost 1 base, the J end lost 3 bases, and 12 bases lay between the germline ends. There are 15 residues in the CDR3. Time point: newly diagnosed, previously untreated cHL patient sample. The assay was immunoSEQ multiplex PCR, and TCRdb's table has in-frame clones only and misses some. Of around 27,000 clones in the sample, 90% to 95% were seen once. The receptor was isolated from a human donor with classical Hodgkin lymphoma. The rearrangement links TRBV25-1 to TRBJ2-5, with D maybe TRBD1 (5 bases). Sequenced sample: peripheral blood mononuclear cells (PBMCs). In DNA form, the CDR3 reads TGTGCCAGCAGTGAATCTCTGGCAGGGAAAGAGACCCAGTACTTC. The encoded protein is CASSESLAGKETQYF.